Below, 12 T cell receptor beta chains from the same sample are listed, as sequenced in a study of T cells in Graves' hyperthyroidism and ophthalmopathy. RNA transcripts gave rise to amplified TCR beta CDR3 regions. When the TCR CDR3 underwent first-round RT-PCR, the HTBI primer set was used. One entry per CDR3 protein results from TCRdb running MiXCR on the multiplex PCR reads. This sample has some 300,000 distinct CDR3 sequences, with roughly 20% found just once. Sequencing was done on a sample of blood. These TCRs come from a man aged 45-65 years with Graves' ophthalmopathy.

This clonotype was detected only a few times. The V and J genes are TRBV3-1 and TRBJ2-7; D is ambiguous. The CDR3 has 15 residues. Germline loops: CDR1 LGHDT, CDR2 YNNKEL (reference sequence). V shed 1 base and J shed 0 bases, with 10 bases lying between them. The CDR3 DNA follows: TGTGCCAGCAGCCAAGTCCCCCAGAGCTCCTACGAGCAGTACTTC. Amino acid sequence: CASSQVPQSSYEQYF.

This clonotype was seen at least ten times. V usage is TRBV9 and J usage is TRBJ2-1; D remains ambiguous. Per germline, CDR1 SGDLS and CDR2 YYNGEE. Trimming stripped 2 bases from V and 6 bases from J, with 12 bases between. The CDR3 extends over 14 amino acids. The CDR3 DNA sequence: TGTGCCAGCAGCGTCCTCCGGTCGGGCAATGAGCAGTTCTTC. Its protein product is CASSVLRSGNEQFF. Looking up the rest from reference TRBV9 and TRBJ2-1 gives the full variable domain: DSGVTQTPKHLITATGQRVTLRCSPRSGDLSVYWYQQSLDQGLQFLIQYYNGEERAKGNILERFSAQQFPDLHSELNLSSLELGDSALYFCASSVLRSGNEQFFGPGTRLTVL.

In the case of this clonotype: One end of the junction does not line up with germline, which may come from a read error. The rearrangement links TRBV2 to TRBJ2-5; D gene unclear. CDR1 is SNHLY, CDR2 FYNNEI, per germline. This CDR3 has 12 amino acids. For the CDR3, the DNA is TGTGTCAGCAGTGAAGTACGAGAGACCCAGTACTTC. It encodes CVSSEVRETQYF.

There are many counts of this clonotype. This chain uses TRBV2 with TRBJ2-7, with D possibly being TRBD1 (6 bases). V lost 4 bases, J lost 2 bases, and 15 bases lay in between. This CDR3 is 15 amino acids long. Germline V CDR1 and CDR2: SNHLY, FYNNEI. The CDR3 loop is CASSADRSLTYEQYF. The CDR3 DNA sequence: TGTGCCAGCAGTGCCGACAGGTCTCTTACCTACGAGCAGTACTTC.

This chain connects TRBV6-5 to TRBJ1-1, with a weak D call TRBD1 (5 bases). Looked up from germline, CDR1 is MNHEY and CDR2 is SVGAGI. The CDR3 spans 15 residues. With 6 bases removed from V and 1 base from J, the gap between germline ends came to 15 bases. The CDR3: CASSLGAEPNTEAFF. The DNA for the CDR3 is TGTGCCAGCAGCTTAGGGGCCGAACCGAACACTGAAGCTTTCTTT.

The table lists this clonotype with many counts. The chain links TRBV7-8 to TRBJ1-1; 7 nucleotides align to TRBD1. After removal of 4 bases from V and 3 bases from J, the junction contained 14 bases not matched to a gene. Germline-derived CDR1 and CDR2 are SGHVS and FQNEAQ. CDR3 length equals 17 residues. The CDR3 bases are TGTGCCAGCAGCTCCAAAAGGGGGCCTAGGCCAGACACTGAAGCTTTCTTT. Its translation: CASSSKRGPRPDTEAFF.

CDR3 sequence (DNA): TGTGCCATCCCAAGCCTGCAGGGGCGATTTAACACCGGGGAGCTGTTTTTT. Encoded protein: CAIPSLQGRFNTGELFF. The genes are TRBV10-3 and TRBJ2-2, with D tentatively TRBD1 (6 bases). Germline CDR1 and CDR2: ENHRY and SYGVKD. CDR3 length: 17 residues. Trimming shortened V by 8 bases and J by 2 bases, and 21 bases separated the two germline ends.

V and J are TRBV20-1 and TRBJ2-3; the match to TRBD2 covers 14 bases. Germline loops: CDR1 DFQATT, CDR2 SNEGSKA (reference sequence). After removal of 7 bases from V and 3 bases from J, the junction contained 9 bases not matched to a gene. The CDR3 totals 16 residues. CDR3 sequence reads: CSGPGLAGAGTDTQYF. In nucleotides, the CDR3 is TGCAGTGGGCCGGGACTAGCGGGAGCGGGTACAGATACGCAGTATTTT.

This clonotype was seen repeatedly, ten times or more. The rearrangement uses TRBV6-1 and TRBJ2-7; the match to TRBD1 covers 7 bases. Trimming at V came to 5 bases and at J to 0 bases, leaving 7 bases not matched to a gene. In germline, CDR1 is MNHNS, CDR2 SASEGT. CDR3 length: 15 amino acids. CDR3 region: CASSPPGQSSYEQYF. Here the CDR3 DNA reads TGTGCCAGCAGTCCCCCGGGACAGAGCTCCTACGAGCAGTACTTC.

In this sample, this clonotype turned up many times. This chain uses TRBV20-1 with TRBJ2-7; TRBD1 agrees at 7 bases. CDR3 length: 15 residues. Germline V gives CDR1 DFQATT, CDR2 SNEGSKA (reference sequence). J gave up 4 bases and V 3 bases, and 12 bases lay outside the gene matches. CDR3: CSAREHRGLGYEQYF. The CDR3 DNA reads as TGCAGTGCTAGGGAACACAGGGGCCTGGGGTACGAGCAGTACTTC.

The chain joins TRBV30 to TRBJ1-5; 7 nucleotides line up with TRBD1. There are 15 residues in the CDR3. Losses at the gene ends were 1 base for V and 6 bases for J; bases not matched to a gene: 9. Germline V CDR1 and CDR2: GTSNPN, SVGIG (reference sequence). As DNA, the CDR3 is TGTGCCTGGAGTGATTCACAGGGGAGAAGTCAGCCCCAGCATTTT. As protein: CAWSDSQGRSQPQHF.

V usage is TRBV2 and J usage is TRBJ2-3, with 12 bases fitting TRBD2. Germline-derived CDR1 and CDR2 are SNHLY and FYNNEI. J was trimmed by 4 bases and V by 2 bases; bases with no gene match: 4. This CDR3 is 16 amino acids long. The CDR3 sequence is CASSELAGGLSDTQYF. For the CDR3, the DNA is TGTGCCAGCAGTGAACTAGCGGGAGGGCTGTCAGATACGCAGTATTTT.